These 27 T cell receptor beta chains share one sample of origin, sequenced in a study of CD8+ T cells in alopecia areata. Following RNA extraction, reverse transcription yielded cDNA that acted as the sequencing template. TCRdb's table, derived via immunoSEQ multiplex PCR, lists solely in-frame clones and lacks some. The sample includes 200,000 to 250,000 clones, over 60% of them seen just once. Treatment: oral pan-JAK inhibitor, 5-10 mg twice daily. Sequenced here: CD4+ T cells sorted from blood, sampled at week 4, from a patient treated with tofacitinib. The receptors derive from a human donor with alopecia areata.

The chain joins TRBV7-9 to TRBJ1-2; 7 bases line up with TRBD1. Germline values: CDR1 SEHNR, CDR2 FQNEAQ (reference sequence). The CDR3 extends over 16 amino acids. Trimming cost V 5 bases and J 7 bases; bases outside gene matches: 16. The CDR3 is CASSPRYRGFVSGYTF. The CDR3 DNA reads TGTGCCAGCAGCCCGCGGTACAGGGGCTTCGTGAGTGGCTACACCTTC.

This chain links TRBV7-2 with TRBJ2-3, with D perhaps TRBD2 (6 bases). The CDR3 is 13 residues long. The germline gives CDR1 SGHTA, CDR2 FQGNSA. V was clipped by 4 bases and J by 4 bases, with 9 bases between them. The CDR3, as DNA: TGTGCCAGCAGCTACCGGAGGGCAGATACGCAGTATTTT. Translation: CASSYRRADTQYF.

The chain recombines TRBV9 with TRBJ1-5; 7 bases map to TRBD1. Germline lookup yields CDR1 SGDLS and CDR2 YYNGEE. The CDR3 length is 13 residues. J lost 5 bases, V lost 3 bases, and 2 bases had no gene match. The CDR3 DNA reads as TGTGCCAGCAGCGCCAGGGGGGATCAGCCCCAGCATTTT. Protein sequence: CASSARGDQPQHF.

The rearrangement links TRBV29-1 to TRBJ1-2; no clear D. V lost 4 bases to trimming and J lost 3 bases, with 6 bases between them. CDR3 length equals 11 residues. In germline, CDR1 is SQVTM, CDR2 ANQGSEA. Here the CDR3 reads CSVAQYYGYTF. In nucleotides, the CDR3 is TGCAGCGTTGCTCAGTACTATGGCTACACCTTC.

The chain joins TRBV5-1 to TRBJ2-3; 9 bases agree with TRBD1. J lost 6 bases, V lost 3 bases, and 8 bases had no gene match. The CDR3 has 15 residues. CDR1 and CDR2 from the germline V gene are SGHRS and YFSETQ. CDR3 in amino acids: CASSWTGEGSDTQYF. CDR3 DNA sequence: TGCGCCAGCAGCTGGACAGGGGAAGGGTCCGATACGCAGTATTTT.

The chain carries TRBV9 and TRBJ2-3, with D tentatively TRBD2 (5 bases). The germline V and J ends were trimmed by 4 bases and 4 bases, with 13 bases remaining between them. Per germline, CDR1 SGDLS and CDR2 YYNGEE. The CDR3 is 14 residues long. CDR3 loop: CASSSHLAADTQYF. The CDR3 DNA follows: TGTGCCAGCAGCTCTCACCTAGCCGCAGATACGCAGTATTTT. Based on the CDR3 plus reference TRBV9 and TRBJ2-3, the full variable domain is DSGVTQTPKHLITATGQRVTLRCSPRSGDLSVYWYQQSLDQGLQFLIQYYNGEERAKGNILERFSAQQFPDLHSELNLSSLELGDSALYFCASSSHLAADTQYFGPGTRLTVL.

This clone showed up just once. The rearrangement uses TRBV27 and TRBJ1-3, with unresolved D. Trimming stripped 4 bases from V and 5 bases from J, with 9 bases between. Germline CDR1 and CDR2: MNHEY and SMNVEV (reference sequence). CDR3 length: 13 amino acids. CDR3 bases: TGTGCCAGCAGTTCCGGACGGAGAAACACCATATATTTT. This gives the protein CASSSGRRNTIYF.

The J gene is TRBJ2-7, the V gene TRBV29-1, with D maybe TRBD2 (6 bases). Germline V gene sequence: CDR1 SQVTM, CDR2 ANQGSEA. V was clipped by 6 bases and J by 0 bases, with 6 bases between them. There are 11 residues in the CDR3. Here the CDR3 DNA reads TGCAGCGTGCGGGACTCCTACGAGCAGTACTTC. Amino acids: CSVRDSYEQYF.

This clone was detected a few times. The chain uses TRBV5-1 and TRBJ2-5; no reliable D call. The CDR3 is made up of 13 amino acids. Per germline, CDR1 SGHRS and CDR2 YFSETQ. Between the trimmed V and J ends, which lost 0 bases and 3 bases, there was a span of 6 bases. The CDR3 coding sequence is TGCGCCAGCAGCTTGGACCTAAAAGAGACCCAGTACTTC. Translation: CASSLDLKETQYF.

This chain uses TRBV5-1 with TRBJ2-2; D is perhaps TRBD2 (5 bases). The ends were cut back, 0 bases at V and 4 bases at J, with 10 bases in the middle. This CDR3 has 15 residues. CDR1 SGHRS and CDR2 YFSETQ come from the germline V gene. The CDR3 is CASSLDGLPTGELFF. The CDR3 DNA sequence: TGCGCCAGCAGCTTGGACGGACTCCCCACCGGGGAGCTGTTTTTT.

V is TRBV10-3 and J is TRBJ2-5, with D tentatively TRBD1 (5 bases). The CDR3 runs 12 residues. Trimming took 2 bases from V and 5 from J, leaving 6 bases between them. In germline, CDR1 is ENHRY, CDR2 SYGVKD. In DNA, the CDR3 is TGTGCCATCAGTGAGAAGGGGGAGACCCAGTACTTC. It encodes CAISEKGETQYF.

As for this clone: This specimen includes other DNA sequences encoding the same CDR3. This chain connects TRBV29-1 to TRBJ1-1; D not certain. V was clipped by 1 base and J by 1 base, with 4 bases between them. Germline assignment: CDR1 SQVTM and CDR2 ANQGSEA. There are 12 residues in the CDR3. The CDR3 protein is CSVEGGNTEAFF. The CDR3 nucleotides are TGCAGCGTTGAAGGAGGGAACACTGAAGCTTTCTTT.

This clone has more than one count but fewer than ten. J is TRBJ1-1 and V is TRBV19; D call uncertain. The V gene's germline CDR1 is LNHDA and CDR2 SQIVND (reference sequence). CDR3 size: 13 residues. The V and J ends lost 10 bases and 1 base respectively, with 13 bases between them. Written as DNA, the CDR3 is TGTGCCACCAGCCCTAATCGGAACACTGAAGCTTTCTTT. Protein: CATSPNRNTEAFF. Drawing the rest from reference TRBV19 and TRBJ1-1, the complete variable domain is DGGITQSPKYLFRKEGQNVTLSCEQNLNHDAMYWYRQDPGQGLRLIYYSQIVNDFQKGDIAEGYSVSREKKESFPLTVTSAQKNPTAFYLCATSPNRNTEAFFGQGTRLTVV.

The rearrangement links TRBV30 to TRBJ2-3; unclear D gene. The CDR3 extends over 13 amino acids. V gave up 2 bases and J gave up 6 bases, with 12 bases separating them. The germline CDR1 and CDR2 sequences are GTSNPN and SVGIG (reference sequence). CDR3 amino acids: CAWSSNWPDTQYF. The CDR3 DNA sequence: TGTGCCTGGAGTTCAAACTGGCCGGATACGCAGTATTTT. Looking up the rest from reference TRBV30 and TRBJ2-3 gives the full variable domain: SQTIHQWPATLVQPVGSPLSLECTVEGTSNPNLYWYRQAAGRGLQLLFYSVGIGQISSEVPQNLSASRPQDRQFILSSKKLLLSDSGFYLCAWSSNWPDTQYFGPGTRLTVL.

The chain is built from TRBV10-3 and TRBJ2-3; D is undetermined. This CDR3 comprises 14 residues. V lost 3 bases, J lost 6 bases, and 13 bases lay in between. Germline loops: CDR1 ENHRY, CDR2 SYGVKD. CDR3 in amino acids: CAISDPRGGDTQYF. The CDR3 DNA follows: TGTGCCATCAGTGACCCACGAGGTGGGGATACGCAGTATTTT.

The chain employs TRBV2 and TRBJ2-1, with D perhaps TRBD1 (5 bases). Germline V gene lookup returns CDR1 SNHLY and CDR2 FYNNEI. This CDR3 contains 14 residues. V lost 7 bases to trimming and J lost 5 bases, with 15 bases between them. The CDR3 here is CASTERQYDNEQFF. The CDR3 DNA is TGTGCCAGCACAGAGCGACAGTACGACAATGAGCAGTTCTTC.

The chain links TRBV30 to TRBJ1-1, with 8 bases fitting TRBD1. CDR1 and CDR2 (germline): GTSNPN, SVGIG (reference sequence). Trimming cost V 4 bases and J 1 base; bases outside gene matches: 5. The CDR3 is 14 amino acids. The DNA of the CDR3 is TGTGCCTGGATTGAACAGGGGGGGAACACTGAAGCTTTCTTT. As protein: CAWIEQGGNTEAFF.

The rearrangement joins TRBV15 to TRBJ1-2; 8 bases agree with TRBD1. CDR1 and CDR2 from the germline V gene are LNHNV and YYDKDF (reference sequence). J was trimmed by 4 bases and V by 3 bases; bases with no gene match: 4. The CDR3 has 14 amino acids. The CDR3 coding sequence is TGTGCCACCAGCAGGGACAGGGAGGGCTATGGCTACACCTTC. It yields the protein CATSRDREGYGYTF.

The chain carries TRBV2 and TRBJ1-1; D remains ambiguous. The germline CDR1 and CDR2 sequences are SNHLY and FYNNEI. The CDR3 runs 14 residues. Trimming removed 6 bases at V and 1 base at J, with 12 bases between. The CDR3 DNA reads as TGTGCCAGCAGCGTACAGCTCTCGAACACTGAAGCTTTCTTT. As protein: CASSVQLSNTEAFF.

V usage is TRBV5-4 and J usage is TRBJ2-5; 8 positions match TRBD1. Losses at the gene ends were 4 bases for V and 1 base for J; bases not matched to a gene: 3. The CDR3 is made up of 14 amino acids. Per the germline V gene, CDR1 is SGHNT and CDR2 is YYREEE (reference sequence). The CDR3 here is CASSPGQGQETQYF. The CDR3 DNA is TGTGCCAGCAGCCCAGGACAGGGCCAAGAGACCCAGTACTTC.

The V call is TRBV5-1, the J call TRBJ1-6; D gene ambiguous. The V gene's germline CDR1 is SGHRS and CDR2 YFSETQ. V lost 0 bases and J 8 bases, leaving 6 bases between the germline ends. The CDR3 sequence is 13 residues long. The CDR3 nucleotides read TGCGCCAGCAGCTTGGAAGAGGATTCACCCCTCCACTTT. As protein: CASSLEEDSPLHF. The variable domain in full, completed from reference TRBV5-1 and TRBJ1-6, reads KAGVTQTPRYLIKTRGQQVTLSCSPISGHRSVSWYQQTPGQGLQFLFEYFSETQRNKGNFPGRFSGRQFSNSRSEMNVSTLELGDSALYLCASSLEEDSPLHFGNGTRLTVT.

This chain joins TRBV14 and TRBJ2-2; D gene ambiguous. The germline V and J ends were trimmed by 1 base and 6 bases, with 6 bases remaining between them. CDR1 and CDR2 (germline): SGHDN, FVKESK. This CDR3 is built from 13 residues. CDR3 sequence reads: CASSQGPPGELFF. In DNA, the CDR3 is TGTGCCAGCAGCCAAGGACCTCCCGGGGAGCTGTTTTTT.

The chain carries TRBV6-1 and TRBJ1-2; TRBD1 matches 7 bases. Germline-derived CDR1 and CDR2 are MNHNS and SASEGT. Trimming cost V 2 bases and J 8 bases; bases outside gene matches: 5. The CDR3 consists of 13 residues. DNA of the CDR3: TGTGCCAGCAGTGAAACGCAGGGGGTCGGCTACACCTTC. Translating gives CASSETQGVGYTF.

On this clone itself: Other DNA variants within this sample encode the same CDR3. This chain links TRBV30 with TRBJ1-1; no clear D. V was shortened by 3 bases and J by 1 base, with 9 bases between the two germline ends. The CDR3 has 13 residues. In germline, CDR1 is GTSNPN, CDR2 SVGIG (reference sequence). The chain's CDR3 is CAWSRGQNTEAFF. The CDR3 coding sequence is TGTGCCTGGAGCCGGGGTCAGAACACTGAAGCTTTCTTT.

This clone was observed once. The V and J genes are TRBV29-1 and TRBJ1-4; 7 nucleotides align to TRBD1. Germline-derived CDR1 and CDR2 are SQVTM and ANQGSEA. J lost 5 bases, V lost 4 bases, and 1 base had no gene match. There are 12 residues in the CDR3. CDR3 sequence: CSVGQGNEKLFF. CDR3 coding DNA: TGCAGCGTTGGACAGGGAAATGAAAAACTGTTTTTT.

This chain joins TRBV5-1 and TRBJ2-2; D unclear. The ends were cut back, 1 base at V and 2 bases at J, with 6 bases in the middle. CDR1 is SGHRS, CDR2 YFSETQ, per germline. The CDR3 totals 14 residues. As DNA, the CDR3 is TGCGCCAGCAGCTTGCCCAGAAACACCGGGGAGCTGTTTTTT. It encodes CASSLPRNTGELFF.

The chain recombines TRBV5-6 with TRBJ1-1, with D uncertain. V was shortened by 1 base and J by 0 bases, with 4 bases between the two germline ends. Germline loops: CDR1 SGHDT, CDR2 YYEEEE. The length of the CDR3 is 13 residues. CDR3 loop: CASSLNMNTEAFF. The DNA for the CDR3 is TGTGCCAGCAGCTTGAACATGAACACTGAAGCTTTCTTT.